The 28 T cell receptor beta chains given below trace back to one sample, sequenced in a study of CD8 T cells in ankylosing spondylitis. Their antigen targets remain unknown. Each CDR3 protein is one row after TCRdb ran MiXCR on the 5' RACE reads. Altogether more than 650,000 distinct CDR3 sequences are present, about 12% being singletons, with the ten largest covering 0.51%. Study observations and caveats: Several highly homologous variants formed a TCR beta motif that appeared characteristic of ankylosing spondylitis blood.

The sample taken for sequencing was blood, either unsorted or a sorted T cell fraction (not recorded which). All receptors derive from a male donor with ankylosing spondylitis.

This clonotype was seen repeatedly, ten times or more. The chain links TRBV4-3 to TRBJ2-5, with D perhaps matching TRBD2 (6 bases). The V gene's germline CDR1 is LGHNA and CDR2 YSLEER. V lost 0 bases and J 5 bases, leaving 10 bases between the germline ends. The CDR3 runs 14 residues. The CDR3: CASSQDRGGETQYF. For the CDR3, the DNA is TGCGCCAGCAGCCAAGATCGAGGAGGGGAGACCCAGTACTTC.

J is TRBJ2-3 and V is TRBV7-9; a possible D gene is TRBD2 (5 bases). V gave up 6 bases and J gave up 1 base, with 11 bases separating them. Germline V CDR1 and CDR2: SEHNR, FQNEAQ (reference sequence). This CDR3 has 14 amino acids. The CDR3 DNA follows: TGTGCCAGCAGACAGAATAGCGGCACAGATACGCAGTATTTT. Translating gives CASRQNSGTDTQYF. Variable domain in full (rest from reference TRBV7-9 and TRBJ2-3): DTGVSQNPRHKITKRGQNVTFRCDPISEHNRLYWYRQTLGQGPEFLTYFQNEAQLEKSRLLSDRFSAERPKGSFSTLEIQRTEQGDSAMYLCASRQNSGTDTQYFGPGTRLTVL.

The rearrangement uses TRBV20-1 and TRBJ2-5; D is unclear. Germline assignment: CDR1 DFQATT and CDR2 SNEGSKA (reference sequence). V was shortened by 7 bases and J by 3 bases, with 9 bases between the two germline ends. The CDR3 consists of 11 residues. The CDR3 here is CSGSREETQYF. CDR3 DNA sequence: TGCAGTGGGAGTAGGGAAGAGACCCAGTACTTC.

The V call is TRBV10-3, the J call TRBJ2-5; D is undetermined. This CDR3 comprises 14 residues. Trimming shortened V by 6 bases and J by 4 bases, and 15 bases separated the two germline ends. Germline-derived CDR1 and CDR2 are ENHRY and SYGVKD. CDR3: CAISVAVRGETQYF. DNA of the CDR3: TGTGCCATCAGCGTCGCAGTAAGAGGAGAGACCCAGTACTTC.

The table lists this clonotype with a few counts. CDR3 sequence reads: CASSSVGDNQPQHF. The CDR3 DNA is TGTGCCAGCAGCTCTGTGGGGGACAATCAGCCCCAGCATTTT. The V and J genes are TRBV7-9 and TRBJ1-5; TRBD1 is a possible D gene (5 bases). This CDR3 comprises 14 residues. Germline lookup yields CDR1 SEHNR and CDR2 FQNEAQ (reference sequence). The V end was cut by 4 bases, the J end by 3 bases, with 10 bases between.

This clonotype was observed at least ten times. The chain employs TRBV12-3 or TRBV12-4 and TRBJ1-5, with TRBD1 matching 7 bases. The CDR3 is 14 residues long. Trimming cost V 6 bases and J 7 bases; bases outside gene matches: 9. The CDR3 here is CASSPGRGEQPQHF. The CDR3 nucleotides read TGTGCCAGCAGCCCGGGCAGGGGGGAGCAGCCCCAGCATTTT.

This clonotype was picked up a small number of times. CDR3: CAIRTITGRSDTEAFF. The CDR3 DNA reads TGTGCCATCAGAACAATAACAGGGAGATCGGACACTGAAGCTTTCTTT. The chain has TRBV10-3 and TRBJ1-1; tentatively, D is TRBD1 (6 bases). Deletions cut 6 bases from V and 3 bases from J, with 20 bases between. Per germline, CDR1 ENHRY and CDR2 SYGVKD. The length of the CDR3 is 16 residues.

J is TRBJ2-1 and V is TRBV5-1; unclear D gene. Germline CDR1 reads SGHRS; CDR2 reads YFSETQ. CDR3 length: 14 amino acids. V lost 0 bases and J 6 bases, leaving 10 bases between the germline ends. CDR3 DNA: TGCGCCAGCAGCTTGGTTTTGCTTCCCAATGAGCAGTTCTTC. This gives the protein CASSLVLLPNEQFF.

The genes are TRBV7-2 and TRBJ2-7; TRBD1 is a possible D gene (6 bases). Germline V gene sequence: CDR1 SGHTA, CDR2 FQGNSA. Trimming shortened V by 2 bases and J by 3 bases, and 11 bases separated the two germline ends. The length of the CDR3 is 14 residues. In DNA, the CDR3 is TGTGCCAGCAGCTTACTTCTGACAGGCTACGAGCAGTACTTC. Residues: CASSLLLTGYEQYF.

The chain is built from TRBV5-1 and TRBJ2-5, with 8 nucleotides matching TRBD2. CDR1 and CDR2 (germline): SGHRS, YFSETQ. The CDR3 length is 13 residues. Trimming took 7 bases from V and 4 from J; bases not matched to a gene: 6. CDR3 in DNA: TGCGCCAGCTTTGTAGCGGGATCAGAGACCCAGTACTTC. As protein: CASFVAGSETQYF.

Comment on this clonotype: The junction departs from the called germline gene at one end, perhaps through a read error. The chain joins TRBV6-1 to TRBJ1-2; D is possibly TRBD1 (6 bases). CDR1 MNHNS and CDR2 SASEGT come from the germline V gene. The CDR3 consists of 15 residues. The CDR3 DNA sequence: TGTGCCAGCGGTGAGGCGGGGGCAAGAGACTATGGCTACACCTTC. Amino acids: CASGEAGARDYGYTF.

V usage is TRBV4-2 and J usage is TRBJ2-7; 12 bases agree with TRBD2. The J segment lost 5 bases and the V segment lost 4 bases, leaving 9 bases of the junction unmatched. Germline loops: CDR1 LGHNA, CDR2 YNFKEQ. This CDR3 comprises 16 residues. The CDR3 DNA is TGTGCCAGCAGCCCCCGATGGACTAGCGGGATTAACGAGCAGTACTTC. Residues: CASSPRWTSGINEQYF.

V gene TRBV7-2 combines with J gene TRBJ1-2; D may be TRBD1 (6 bases). Looked up from germline, CDR1 is SGHTA and CDR2 is FQGNSA. With 2 bases removed from V and 10 bases from J, the gap between germline ends came to 14 bases. This CDR3 is built from 13 residues. The CDR3 sequence: CASSLYRASDYTF. CDR3 in DNA: TGTGCCAGCAGCTTATACAGGGCATCAGACTACACCTTC.

The chain has TRBV4-3 and TRBJ2-7, with 7 bases lining up with TRBD1. The CDR3 consists of 15 residues. The germline CDR1 and CDR2 sequences are LGHNA and YSLEER. Trimming at V came to 4 bases and at J to 2 bases, leaving 8 bases not matched to a gene. In DNA form, the CDR3 reads TGCGCCAGCAGCCCTGGAAGGGGGCACCCCTACGAGCAGTACTTC. Its protein product is CASSPGRGHPYEQYF.

The V call is TRBV5-1, the J call TRBJ2-7; D remains ambiguous. V was cut by 0 bases and J by 3 bases, with 19 bases left in between. CDR1 and CDR2 (germline): SGHRS, YFSETQ. This CDR3 has 17 residues. CDR3 residues: CASSLAIRRKTRYEQYF. In nucleotides, the CDR3 is TGCGCCAGCAGCTTGGCCATTAGACGGAAGACTCGCTACGAGCAGTACTTC.

This clonotype has a count of ten or more. The gene calls are TRBV4-3 and TRBJ2-3; no clear D gene. Looked up from germline, CDR1 is LGHNA and CDR2 is YSLEER. This CDR3 spans 15 amino acids. The V end lost 1 base, the J end lost 2 bases, and 10 bases lay between the germline ends. DNA of the CDR3: TGCGCCAGCAGCCAAGTTCGGGTTATCACAGATACGCAGTATTTT. The encoded protein is CASSQVRVITDTQYF.

This clonotype was counted between two and nine times. The chain couples TRBV7-2 to TRBJ2-5; TRBD1 might be the D (5 bases). V shed 1 base and J shed 3 bases, with 18 bases lying between them. In germline, CDR1 is SGHTA, CDR2 FQGNSA. The CDR3 consists of 17 residues. CDR3 sequence reads: CASSLGVRQGIKETQYF. The DNA of the CDR3 is TGTGCCAGCAGCTTAGGTGTGCGGCAGGGAATAAAAGAGACCCAGTACTTC.

This sequence joins TRBV6-5 and TRBJ1-1; D is possibly TRBD1 (5 bases). The length of the CDR3 is 14 residues. V was pared by 2 bases and J by 2 bases, with 9 bases between. Per the germline V gene, CDR1 is MNHEY and CDR2 is SVGAGI. CDR3 sequence (DNA): TGTGCCAGCAGTTACGGGGCACTTAACACTGAAGCTTTCTTT. Translation: CASSYGALNTEAFF.

This clonotype showed up just a few times. Written as DNA, the CDR3 is TGCAGTGCTAGGGTCCCACCTGACCCTTATGGCTACACCTTC. Residues: CSARVPPDPYGYTF. This rearrangement joins TRBV20-1 to TRBJ1-2; D is ambiguous. V shed 3 bases and J shed 5 bases, with 16 bases lying between them. The V gene's germline CDR1 is DFQATT and CDR2 SNEGSKA (reference sequence). The CDR3 sequence is 14 residues long.

The V call is TRBV7-9, the J call TRBJ2-1; a possible D gene is TRBD1 (5 bases). V lost 4 bases to trimming and J lost 7 bases, with 23 bases between them. The germline gives CDR1 SEHNR, CDR2 FQNEAQ (reference sequence). This CDR3 has 17 residues. The CDR3 here is CASSYSVSRTSGNEQFF. CDR3 in DNA: TGTGCCAGCAGCTACTCTGTAAGTCGGACATCTGGGAATGAGCAGTTCTTC.

The table lists this clonotype with a few counts. This chain joins TRBV12-3 or TRBV12-4 and TRBJ2-3; 8 positions agree with TRBD2. The CDR3 runs 19 residues. After removal of 5 bases from V and 3 bases from J, the junction contained 19 bases not matched to a gene. The CDR3 loop reads CASSRGGLDGREGTDTQYF. The CDR3, as DNA: TGTGCCAGCAGTCGGGGGGGGCTCGATGGCAGGGAAGGAACAGATACGCAGTATTTT.

This clonotype has only a few counts. The J gene is TRBJ2-5, the V gene TRBV7-2; D gene uncertain. The CDR3 consists of 15 residues. Trimming pared 3 bases from V and 4 bases from J, leaving 15 bases between. CDR1 SGHTA and CDR2 FQGNSA come from the germline V gene. The CDR3 loop reads CASSFVRRKRETQYF. The CDR3 DNA follows: TGTGCCAGCAGCTTCGTCAGGAGAAAACGAGAGACCCAGTACTTC. Drawing the rest from reference TRBV7-2 and TRBJ2-5, the complete variable domain is GAGVSQSPSNKVTEKGKDVELRCDPISGHTALYWYRQSLGQGLEFLIYFQGNSAPDKSGLPSDRFSAERTGGSVSTLTIQRTQQEDSAVYLCASSFVRRKRETQYFGPGTRLLVL.

This clonotype was observed a handful of times. The chain links TRBV7-9 to TRBJ2-1, with 8 bases fitting TRBD1. Germline lookup yields CDR1 SEHNR and CDR2 FQNEAQ (reference sequence). The CDR3 runs 15 residues. V shed 6 bases and J 5 bases; nucleotides not matched to a gene: 9. CDR3 region: CASSPSGQGHNEQFF. For the CDR3, the DNA is TGTGCCAGCAGTCCTTCTGGACAGGGTCACAATGAGCAGTTCTTC.

The chain has TRBV5-1 and TRBJ2-7; the D is unclear. CDR1 is SGHRS and CDR2 is YFSETQ in the germline V gene. V lost 1 base to trimming and J lost 3 bases, with 8 bases between them. CDR3 length: 13 amino acids. The CDR3 here is CASSLSGYYEQYF. In DNA form, the CDR3 reads TGCGCCAGCAGCTTGAGTGGGTACTACGAGCAGTACTTC.

The V call is TRBV28, the J call TRBJ1-5; 9 positions match TRBD1. The germline gives CDR1 MDHEN, CDR2 SYDVKM. The CDR3 is made up of 15 amino acids. V gave up 1 base and J gave up 7 bases; unmatched junction bases: 5. This chain's CDR3 is CASSLLTGGRQPQHF. CDR3 nucleotide sequence: TGTGCCAGCAGTTTATTGACAGGGGGTAGACAGCCCCAGCATTTT.

This clonotype was counted a few times. The chain employs TRBV7-9 and TRBJ2-3; 8 positions match TRBD2. This CDR3 region has 16 residues. V dropped 3 bases and J dropped 4; count of bases not matched to a gene: 9. Germline CDR1 reads SEHNR; CDR2 reads FQNEAQ (reference sequence). The CDR3 protein is CASSFTSGRGADTQYF. In nucleotides, the CDR3 is TGTGCCAGCAGCTTCACGAGCGGGAGAGGGGCAGATACGCAGTATTTT.

This clonotype showed up just a few times. The genes are TRBV4-2 and TRBJ1-2; perhaps TRBD1 as D (6 bases). The CDR3 sequence is 15 residues long. Germline-derived CDR1 and CDR2 are LGHNA and YNFKEQ. V was cut by 4 bases and J by 2 bases, with 14 bases left in between. CDR3 nucleotide sequence: TGTGCCAGCAGCCTGGAACAGGGAGAAAACTATGGCTACACCTTC. Translating it yields CASSLEQGENYGYTF.

This clonotype was recorded at least ten times. The chain recombines TRBV10-3 with TRBJ2-1; D possibly corresponds to TRBD2 (6 bases). Trimming left V 7 bases short and J 7 bases short, with 17 bases between. This CDR3 is 14 amino acids long. The germline CDR1 and CDR2 sequences are ENHRY and SYGVKD. The CDR3 region has the DNA TGTGCCATCAAGGGAACGGGAGAAATGAATGAGCAGTTCTTC. Amino acids: CAIKGTGEMNEQFF.